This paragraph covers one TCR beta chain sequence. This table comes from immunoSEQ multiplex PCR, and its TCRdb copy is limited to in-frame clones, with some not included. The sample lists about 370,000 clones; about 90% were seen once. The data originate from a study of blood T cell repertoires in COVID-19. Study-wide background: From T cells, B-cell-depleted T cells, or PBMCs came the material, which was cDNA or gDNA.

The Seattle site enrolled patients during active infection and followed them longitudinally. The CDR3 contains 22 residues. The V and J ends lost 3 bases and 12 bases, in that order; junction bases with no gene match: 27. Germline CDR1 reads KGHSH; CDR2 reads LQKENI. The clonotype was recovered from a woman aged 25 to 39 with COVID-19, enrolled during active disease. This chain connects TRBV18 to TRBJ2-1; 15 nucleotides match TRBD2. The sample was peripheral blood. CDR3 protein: CASSPTPGTSGRTASRGGAQFF. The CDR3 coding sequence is TGTGCCAGCTCACCTACCCCCGGGACTAGCGGGAGGACCGCGAGCCGGGGGGGAGCGCAGTTCTTC. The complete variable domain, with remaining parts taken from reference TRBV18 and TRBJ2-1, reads NAGVMQNPRHLVRRRGQEARLRCSPMKGHSHVYWYRQLPEEGLKFMVYLQKENIIDESGMPKERFSAEFPKEGPSILRIQQVVRGDSAAYFCASSPTPGTSGRTASRGGAQFFGPGTRLTVL.